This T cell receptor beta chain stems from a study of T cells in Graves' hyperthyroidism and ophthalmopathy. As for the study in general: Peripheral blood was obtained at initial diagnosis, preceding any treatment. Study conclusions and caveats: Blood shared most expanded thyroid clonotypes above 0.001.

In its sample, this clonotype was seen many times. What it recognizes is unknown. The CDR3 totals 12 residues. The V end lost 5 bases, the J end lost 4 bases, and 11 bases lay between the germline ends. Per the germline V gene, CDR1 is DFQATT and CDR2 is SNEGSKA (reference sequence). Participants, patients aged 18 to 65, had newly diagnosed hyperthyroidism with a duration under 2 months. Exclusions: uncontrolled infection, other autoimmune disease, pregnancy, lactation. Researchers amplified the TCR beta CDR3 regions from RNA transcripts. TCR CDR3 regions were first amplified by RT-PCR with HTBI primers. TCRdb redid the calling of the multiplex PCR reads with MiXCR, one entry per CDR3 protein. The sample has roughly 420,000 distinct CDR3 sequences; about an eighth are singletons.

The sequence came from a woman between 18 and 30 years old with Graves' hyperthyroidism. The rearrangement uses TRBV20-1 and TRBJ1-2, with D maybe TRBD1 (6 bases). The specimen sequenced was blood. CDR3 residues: CSAETGTYGYTF. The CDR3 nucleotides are TGCAGTGCTGAGACAGGAACCTATGGCTACACCTTC.